The sequence of this T cell receptor beta chain was determined in a study of blood T cell repertoires in COVID-19. The overall study: Samples came from the United States, Italy and Spain, spanning acute and convalescent COVID-19. Sources were T cells, B-cell-depleted T cells, or PBMCs; the material itself was cDNA or gDNA.

Libraries were prepared by immunoSEQ multiplex PCR; TCRdb keeps only in-frame clonotypes and omits some of them. Of around 250,000 clones detected, 70% to 85% appear once; the ten largest clones hold around 1.8%. The CDR3 is 14 amino acids. Sequencing was done on a sample of peripheral blood. This receptor was obtained from a woman of 80 years or more with acute or convalescent COVID-19. V usage is TRBV21-1 and J usage is TRBJ1-1; TRBD1 is taken as the D call from the table, unchecked against the DNA. TRBV21-1 is a known pseudogene. CDR3 in DNA: TGTGCCAGCAGCAGATGTCAAGGAAGGACAGGGGATTTCTTT. Protein sequence: CASSRCQGRTGDFF.